The 15 T cell receptor beta chains presented below share a single source sample, sequenced in a study of shared clonotypes between healthy human individuals. Produced via immunoSEQ multiplex PCR; TCRdb's table is partial and in-frame only. Of about 2 million clones listed, approximately 94% are singletons. CD8 cells regarded as naive lacked CD45RO, were positively chosen for CCR7, and omitted terminally differentiated effector memory CD45RA+ cells. The sequencing sample was made of naive CD8+ T cells sorted from blood. Every receptor here comes from a man in his late teens or twenties in good health.

The rearrangement joins TRBV7-6 to TRBJ1-2, with D tentatively TRBD1 (5 bases). Germline assignment: CDR1 SGHVS and CDR2 FNYEAQ. Trimming removed 6 bases at V and 3 bases at J, with 11 bases between. This CDR3 region has 13 residues. The CDR3 spells CASSLGGDYGYTF. CDR3 in DNA: TGTGCCAGCAGTCTAGGAGGGGACTATGGCTACACCTTC.

The chain joins TRBV27 to TRBJ2-2, with D tentatively TRBD2 (7 bases). Germline V CDR1 and CDR2: MNHEY, SMNVEV (reference sequence). This CDR3 is 13 amino acids long. V gave up 5 bases and J gave up 13 bases, with 17 bases separating them. The CDR3 protein is CASSTHREGLLFF. CDR3 bases: TGTGCCAGCAGTACTCACAGGGAGGGGCTGCTGTTTTTT.

The chain has TRBV27 and TRBJ2-3, with D hard to call. Germline CDR1 is MNHEY and CDR2 is SMNVEV (reference sequence). V was shortened by 5 bases and J by 1 base, with 13 bases between the two germline ends. This CDR3 has 15 residues. CDR3 DNA: TGTGCCAGCAGTCCTACCTCCTTACGCACAGATACGCAGTATTTT. It yields the protein CASSPTSLRTDTQYF.

The chain uses TRBV7-8 and TRBJ2-2; TRBD1 agrees at 12 bases. Germline assignment: CDR1 SGHVS and CDR2 FQNEAQ. The V gene end was trimmed by 5 bases and the J gene end by 4 bases; junction bases not matched to a gene: 20. CDR3 size: 21 residues. CDR3 nucleotides: TGTGCCAGCAGCCAAGAACCGGGACAGGGGGCTCTCCCGACATTCACCGGGGAGCTGTTTTTT. Its protein is CASSQEPGQGALPTFTGELFF.

The chain has TRBV10-3 and TRBJ1-2; no clear D. The germline V and J ends were trimmed by 10 bases and 5 bases, with 14 bases remaining between them. The CDR3 contains 12 residues. Germline values: CDR1 ENHRY, CDR2 SYGVKD. CDR3 coding DNA: TGTGCCACAATGTCCGGGATTTATGGCTACACCTTC. Residues: CATMSGIYGYTF.

This chain uses TRBV4-1 with TRBJ2-6, with D hard to call. The CDR3 extends over 18 amino acids. Trimming cost V 1 base and J 0 bases, with 13 bases left between them. From germline, CDR1 is MGHRA and CDR2 YSYEKL. In DNA form, the CDR3 reads TGCGCCAGCAGCCAAGCGGGCGTCACGCCCTCTGGGGCCAACGTCCTGACTTTC. Encoded protein: CASSQAGVTPSGANVLTF.

The V call is TRBV5-6, the J call TRBJ2-7, with D perhaps TRBD2 (5 bases). This CDR3 is built from 15 residues. V lost 3 bases to trimming and J lost 0 bases, with 13 bases between them. Germline V gene sequence: CDR1 SGHDT, CDR2 YYEEEE. The CDR3 sequence: CASSWAPGNSYEQYF. The CDR3 DNA follows: TGTGCCAGCAGCTGGGCACCGGGGAACTCCTACGAGCAGTACTTC.

This sequence joins TRBV6-6 and TRBJ1-1, with D uncertain. Germline CDR1 is MNHNY and CDR2 is SVGAGI (reference sequence). Trimming pared 5 bases from V and 7 bases from J, leaving 11 bases between. The CDR3 extends over 12 amino acids. CDR3 nucleotides: TGTGCCAGCAGTACTACAAGCGATGAAGCTTTCTTT. Protein: CASSTTSDEAFF.

The V gene is TRBV30, the J gene TRBJ1-6, with a possible D match to TRBD1 (6 bases). The V end lost 6 bases, the J end lost 4 bases, and 13 bases lay between the germline ends. The CDR3 contains 14 residues. Germline V gene sequence: CDR1 GTSNPN, CDR2 SVGIG (reference sequence). The CDR3 nucleotides are TGTGCCTGTTTGACAGGACCTTATAATTCACCCCTCCACTTT. Its protein is CACLTGPYNSPLHF.

This sequence joins TRBV28 and TRBJ1-3, with D uncertain. CDR1 is MDHEN and CDR2 is SYDVKM in the germline V gene. This CDR3 is 14 amino acids long. The germline V and J ends were trimmed by 4 bases and 0 bases, with 7 bases remaining between them. The CDR3 loop reads CASSSPLSGNTIYF. The CDR3 DNA reads as TGTGCCAGCAGTTCCCCTCTCTCTGGAAACACCATATATTTT.

On this clone itself: The same CDR3 can be traced to other DNA sequences in this sample. The V gene is TRBV29-1, the J gene TRBJ1-4; D is undetermined. The CDR3 extends over 12 amino acids. Trimming removed 0 bases from V and 5 bases from J, with 4 bases in between. CDR1 is SQVTM, CDR2 ANQGSEA, per germline. CDR3 sequence reads: CSVEEGNEKLFF. The CDR3 nucleotides read TGCAGCGTTGAAGAGGGGAATGAAAAACTGTTTTTT.

This chain uses TRBV11-3 with TRBJ2-2, with 9 bases matching TRBD1. The junction had 10 bases not matched to a gene; V was cut back by 5 bases and J by 6 bases. Germline V gene lookup returns CDR1 SGHNT and CDR2 YENEEA. There are 16 residues in the CDR3. The CDR3 DNA sequence: TGTGCCAGCAGCCCCAGGGCAGGGACAGGGCCCGGGGAGCTGTTTTTT. Its protein is CASSPRAGTGPGELFF. Full variable domain (outside the CDR3, taken from reference TRBV11-3 and TRBJ2-2): EAGVVQSPRYKIIEKKQPVAFWCNPISGHNTLYWYLQNLGQGPELLIRYENEEAVDDSQLPKDRFSAERLKGVDSTLKIQPAELGDSAVYLCASSPRAGTGPGELFFGEGSRLTVL.

The chain has TRBV9 and TRBJ2-1, with TRBD2 as a possible D gene (6 bases). Germline assignment: CDR1 SGDLS and CDR2 YYNGEE. V was trimmed by 3 bases and J by 7 bases, leaving 11 bases between them. This CDR3 region has 13 residues. The CDR3, as DNA: TGTGCCAGCAGCGGCCGACTAGGGAATGAGCAGTTCTTC. The encoded protein is CASSGRLGNEQFF.

This chain connects TRBV27 to TRBJ2-3; 7 bases match TRBD1. J lost 3 bases, V lost 8 bases, and 11 bases had no gene match. Looked up from germline, CDR1 is MNHEY and CDR2 is SMNVEV (reference sequence). This CDR3 has 15 amino acids. In DNA form, the CDR3 reads TGTGCCAGCGGCCAGTTGTCAGGGGGTACAGATACGCAGTATTTT. Its translation is CASGQLSGGTDTQYF.

The chain couples TRBV6-1 to TRBJ2-7, with unresolved D. Deletions cut 6 bases from V and 3 bases from J, with 12 bases between. In germline, CDR1 is MNHNS, CDR2 SASEGT. The CDR3 spans 13 residues. CDR3 nucleotide sequence: TGTGCCAGCAGGGGTTCGGGTTACTACGAGCAGTACTTC. Translated, it gives CASRGSGYYEQYF.